This TCR beta chain was identified in a study of blood T cell repertoires in COVID-19. Trimming removed 7 bases at V and 0 bases at J, with 10 bases between. In germline, CDR1 is MNHEY, CDR2 SMNVEV (reference sequence). The CDR3 length is 14 residues. Clones were read by immunoSEQ multiplex PCR, and TCRdb kept only the in-frame ones, dropping some. The data show some 350,000 clones, 80% to 90% seen once. Recovery meant two consecutive negative NP/OP PCR tests, professional clearance, or resolved symptoms. Source material: PBMCs or T cells enriched from blood (not recorded which). The gene calls are TRBV27 and TRBJ2-1; perhaps TRBD2 as D (6 bases). The clonotype comes from a woman aged 25 to 45 who had recovered from COVID-19. The CDR3 spells CASTWRDSYNEQFF. The CDR3 DNA is TGTGCCAGCACTTGGAGGGACTCCTACAATGAGCAGTTCTTC.